The clone carrying this TCR beta chain was observed many times. The sample belongs to a study of regulatory T cells in long-lasting Graves disease. Both iRepertoire HTBI primers and Arm-PCR of CDR3 regions were used to build the TCR beta libraries. TCRdb analysed the multiplex PCR reads with MiXCR anew, one entry per CDR3 protein. The sample gives 400,000 to 500,000 distinct CDR3 sequences, around a fifth of which show up once; around 7% is in the top ten. Time point of the sample: persistent/refractory GD, antithyroid drugs over 5 years with positive TRAb. The TCR library was prepared using RNA isolated from PBMCs. This CDR3 spans 12 amino acids. Germline V gene sequence: CDR1 SNHLY, CDR2 FYNNEI. V dropped 4 bases and J dropped 8 bases, with 12 bases sitting between them.

The sequenced sample was peripheral blood mononuclear cells (PBMCs), obtained when the disease was refractory, from a patient treated with antithyroid drugs. This sequence was found in a female donor with Graves disease. The V gene is TRBV2, the J gene TRBJ2-7; D is ambiguous. The CDR3 here is CASSAGMIQQYF. The CDR3 nucleotides are TGTGCCAGCAGTGCGGGTATGATTCAGCAGTACTTC.